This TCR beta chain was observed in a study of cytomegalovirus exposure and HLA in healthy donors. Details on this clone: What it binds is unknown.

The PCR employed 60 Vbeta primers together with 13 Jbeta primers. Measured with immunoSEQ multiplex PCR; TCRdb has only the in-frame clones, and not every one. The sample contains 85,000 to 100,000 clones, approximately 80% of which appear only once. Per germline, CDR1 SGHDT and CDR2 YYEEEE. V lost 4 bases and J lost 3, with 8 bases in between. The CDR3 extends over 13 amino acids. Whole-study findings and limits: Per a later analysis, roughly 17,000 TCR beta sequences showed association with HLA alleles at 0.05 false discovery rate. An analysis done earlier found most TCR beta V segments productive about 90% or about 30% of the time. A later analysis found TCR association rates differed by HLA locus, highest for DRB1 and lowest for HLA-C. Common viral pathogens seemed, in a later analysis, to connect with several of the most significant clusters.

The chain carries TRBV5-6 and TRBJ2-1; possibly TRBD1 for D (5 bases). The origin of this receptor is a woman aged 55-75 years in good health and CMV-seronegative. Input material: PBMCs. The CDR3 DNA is TGTGCCAGCAGCCCAGACAGCTACAATGAGCAGTTCTTC. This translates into CASSPDSYNEQFF.